This T cell receptor (beta chain) was recorded in a study of T-cell memory formation after mild COVID-19. The V gene end was trimmed by 6 bases and the J gene end by 8 bases; junction bases not matched to a gene: 4. The CDR3 is 12 residues long. Germline CDR1 is DFQATT and CDR2 is SNEGSKA (reference sequence). MiXCR, applied by TCRdb to the 5' RACE reads, yields one record per CDR3 protein. This sample has approximately 300,000 distinct CDR3 sequences, with around 8% found just once. A remark on this clonotype: Antigen specificity is unknown.

General study findings and limits: Among CD4+ contracting clones, most were CM and EM, and CD8+ ones EMRA.

Sequencing was performed on PBMCs or a T cell subset sorted from them (not recorded which). The rearrangement links TRBV20-1 to TRBJ1-5, with 10 bases that match TRBD1. This TCR came from a man between 18 and 29 years old who had mild COVID-19 (a few samples of this study predate the infection). Cell type and time point are not known. The CDR3 region has the DNA TGCAGTGCCCGGACAGGGGGGGAGCCCCAGCATTTT. Amino acid sequence: CSARTGGEPQHF.